A single sample is the source of the 9 T cell receptor beta chains below, sequenced in a study of CD8 T cells in Susac syndrome. The RNA input was roughly 0.45 to 1 ug, and it was reverse transcribed with random hexamers. TCRdb independently ran MiXCR on the immunoSEQ multiplex PCR reads; one entry per CDR3 protein. The data show 95,000 to 150,000 distinct CDR3 sequences, around 94% seen once. The sequenced sample was CD4+ T cells from PBMCs. Source of these receptors: a human donor in good health.

V usage is TRBV18 and J usage is TRBJ2-2; 7 bases line up with TRBD2. The length of the CDR3 is 16 residues. Germline V gene data show CDR1 as KGHSH and CDR2 as LQKENI. V lost 1 base and J lost 1; bases outside the gene matches: 3. The CDR3 protein is CASSPRLALNTGELFF. CDR3 nucleotide sequence: TGTGCCAGCTCACCACGACTAGCACTGAACACCGGGGAGCTGTTTTTT.

The chain uses TRBV20-1 and TRBJ1-4; D ambiguous. Trimming removed 3 bases from V and 7 bases from J, with 21 bases in between. This CDR3 is 16 amino acids long. CDR1 is DFQATT, CDR2 SNEGSKA, per germline (reference sequence). Here the CDR3 DNA reads TGCAGTGCTAGTTACGGGCGGATGAGCTTGGGTGAAAAACTGTTTTTT. It is translated as CSASYGRMSLGEKLFF.

This chain links TRBV20-1 with TRBJ2-7; D may be TRBD1 (6 bases). CDR1 is DFQATT, CDR2 SNEGSKA, per germline (reference sequence). This CDR3 comprises 18 residues. V was shortened by 0 bases and J by 5 bases, with 26 bases between the two germline ends. In DNA form, the CDR3 reads TGCAGTGCTAGAGAGGGGGCGGCTGGGAGTCGGGCTCTCCACGAGCAGTACTTC. Amino acids: CSAREGAAGSRALHEQYF.

The V and J genes are TRBV5-1 and TRBJ1-1, with 11 bases matching TRBD1. The CDR3 covers 15 residues. CDR1 and CDR2 (germline): SGHRS, YFSETQ. V lost 6 bases, J lost 1 base, and 5 bases stayed unmatched. CDR3 bases: TGCGCCAGCACTCGAGGACAGGGGGCGAACACTGAAGCTTTCTTT. The encoded protein is CASTRGQGANTEAFF.

This chain joins TRBV20-1 and TRBJ2-7, with TRBD2 as a possible D gene (5 bases). This CDR3 contains 13 residues. The germline V gene has CDR1 DFQATT and CDR2 SNEGSKA (reference sequence). V was cut by 6 bases and J by 0 bases, with 12 bases left in between. The CDR3 DNA sequence: TGCAGTGCCGAGGGTCAGCTCTCCTACGAGCAGTACTTC. Translated, it gives CSAEGQLSYEQYF.

In this sample, this clonotype turned up once. The chain is built from TRBV12-5 and TRBJ2-7, with D possibly called TRBD1 or TRBD2 (5 bases each). The CDR3 has 13 residues. Germline V gene lookup returns CDR1 LGHNT and CDR2 FRNRAP. V dropped 6 bases and J dropped 0 bases, with 9 bases sitting between them. The CDR3 reads CASGTGASYEQYF. DNA for the CDR3: TGTGCTAGTGGGACCGGGGCCTCCTACGAGCAGTACTTC.

V usage is TRBV6-6 and J usage is TRBJ1-5; D unresolved. The CDR3 runs to 16 residues. Germline lookup yields CDR1 MNHNY and CDR2 SVGAGI (reference sequence). V lost 0 bases, J lost 0 bases, and 9 bases lay in between. CDR3 in DNA: TGTGCCAGCAGTTACTCGAAACCCGATAGCAATCAGCCCCAGCATTTT. It yields the protein CASSYSKPDSNQPQHF.

This chain joins TRBV2 and TRBJ2-5; D possibly matches TRBD1 or TRBD2 (6 bases each). Germline V gene data show CDR1 as SNHLY and CDR2 as FYNNEI. Trimming removed 10 bases at V and 2 bases at J, with 14 bases between. There are 13 residues in the CDR3. The CDR3 here is CATQRGVQETQYF. CDR3 nucleotides: TGTGCCACCCAAAGGGGGGTACAAGAGACCCAGTACTTC. Together with reference TRBV2 and TRBJ2-5, the CDR3 gives the full variable domain: EPEVTQTPSHQVTQMGQEVILRCVPISNHLYFYWYRQILGQKVEFLVSFYNNEISEKSEIFDDQFSVERPDGSNFTLKIRSTKLEDSAMYFCATQRGVQETQYFGPGTRLLVL.

The chain couples TRBV18 to TRBJ2-2, with 7 bases lining up with TRBD1. The germline gives CDR1 KGHSH, CDR2 LQKENI. V shed 3 bases, J shed 5 bases, and the junction held 9 bases outside the gene matches. The CDR3 totals 16 residues. The chain's CDR3 is CASSPGNRGDTGELFF. As DNA, the CDR3 is TGTGCCAGCTCACCCGGAAACAGGGGAGATACCGGGGAGCTGTTTTTT.